This passage covers 8 T cell receptor beta chains from one sample sequenced in a study of blood T cell repertoires in COVID-19. Using immunoSEQ multiplex PCR, the repertoire was profiled, and TCRdb retains in-frame clones only, with some absent. Of about 310,000 clones detected, approximately 85% appear once; the ten largest clones hold roughly 2.3%. Material for sequencing was PBMCs or T cells enriched from blood (not recorded which). The receptors originated from a man aged 30-40 years who had recovered from COVID-19.

CDR3 in DNA: TGTGCCAGTAGTGATCGACAGAGGATCCTAGCCAAAAACATTCAGTACTTC. This sequence encodes CASSDRQRILAKNIQYF. The rearrangement uses TRBV19 and TRBJ2-4, with D perhaps TRBD1 (5 bases). V shed 5 bases and J shed 0 bases, with 17 bases lying between them. CDR3 length equals 17 residues. Germline V lookup: CDR1 LNHDA, CDR2 SQIVND (reference sequence).

The chain uses TRBV5-1 and TRBJ2-3, with D possibly TRBD2 on 5 matching bases. Germline V gene lookup returns CDR1 SGHRS and CDR2 YFSETQ. V lost 6 bases, J lost 4 bases, and 12 bases lay in between. The CDR3 covers 13 residues. The DNA of the CDR3 is TGCGCCAGCACGACTACCCAGGCAGATACGCAGTATTTT. It codes for CASTTTQADTQYF.

This clone was picked up one time. The rearrangement joins TRBV9 to TRBJ2-1; 8 nucleotides line up with TRBD1. The V gene end was trimmed by 0 bases and the J gene end by 4 bases; junction bases not matched to a gene: 0. Germline assignment: CDR1 SGDLS and CDR2 YYNGEE. The CDR3 is made up of 14 amino acids. CDR3 in amino acids: CASSVGQGYNEQFF. CDR3 nucleotide sequence: TGTGCCAGCAGCGTAGGACAGGGGTACAATGAGCAGTTCTTC. The entire variable domain, with the rest obtained from reference TRBV9 and TRBJ2-1, is as follows: DSGVTQTPKHLITATGQRVTLRCSPRSGDLSVYWYQQSLDQGLQFLIQYYNGEERAKGNILERFSAQQFPDLHSELNLSSLELGDSALYFCASSVGQGYNEQFFGPGTRLTVL.

This clone occurred once. This chain uses TRBV4-2 with TRBJ1-2; weak D call: TRBD1 (5 bases). The V gene's germline CDR1 is LGHNA and CDR2 YNFKEQ. Trimming stripped 1 base from V and 7 bases from J, with 10 bases between. The CDR3 sequence is 13 residues long. The CDR3 protein is CASSQGRTTGYTF. In DNA, the CDR3 is TGTGCCAGCAGCCAAGGGCGGACAACTGGCTACACCTTC.

This chain links TRBV5-1 with TRBJ2-7, with 12 bases aligning to TRBD1. CDR1 SGHRS and CDR2 YFSETQ come from the germline V gene. The CDR3 sequence is 15 residues long. The V gene end was trimmed by 4 bases and the J gene end by 3 bases; junction bases not matched to a gene: 5. The CDR3 coding sequence is TGCGCCAGCAGCCACGGGACAGGGGGCGTCTACGAGCAGTACTTC. Translation: CASSHGTGGVYEQYF.

A single count supports this clone. The chain combines TRBV20-1 with TRBJ1-1; D remains ambiguous. Trimming pared 3 bases from V and 1 base from J, leaving 9 bases between. Germline CDR1 and CDR2: DFQATT and SNEGSKA (reference sequence). This CDR3 spans 13 amino acids. The CDR3 spells CSASSEGNTEAFF. The CDR3 nucleotides read TGCAGTGCTAGTTCTGAGGGGAACACTGAAGCTTTCTTT.

This clone has just a few counts. The chain links TRBV5-6 to TRBJ2-1, with 9 bases that match TRBD1. V shed 3 bases, J shed 7 bases, and the junction held 8 bases outside the gene matches. Germline V gene lookup returns CDR1 SGHDT and CDR2 YYEEEE. This CDR3 comprises 15 residues. The CDR3 DNA sequence: TGTGCCAGCAGCTCACCAGACAGGGGGAAGAATGAGCAGTTCTTC. Translating gives CASSSPDRGKNEQFF. Full variable domain (outside the CDR3, taken from reference TRBV5-6 and TRBJ2-1): DAGVTQSPTHLIKTRGQQVTLRCSPKSGHDTVSWYQQALGQGPQFIFQYYEEEERQRGNFPDRFSGHQFPNYSSELNVNALLLGDSALYLCASSSPDRGKNEQFFGPGTRLTVL.

The count of this clone is one. The chain couples TRBV5-1 to TRBJ2-3; 7 bases fit TRBD1. V shed 4 bases, J shed 0 bases, and the junction held 26 bases outside the gene matches. The CDR3 is 22 residues long. In germline, CDR1 is SGHRS, CDR2 YFSETQ. Here the CDR3 DNA reads TGCGCCAGCAGCCCAGGGCTCGGCATTCGGGACAGCGTCAGAACTAGCACAGATACGCAGTATTTT. Translated: CASSPGLGIRDSVRTSTDTQYF.